The rows below give T cell receptor beta chains drawn from one sample of a study of blood T cell repertoires in COVID-19. Assay used: immunoSEQ multiplex PCR; TCRdb lists only in-frame clones, some missing. The sample comprises 150,000 to 200,000 clones, approximately 88% of which are singletons, and more than 7% rests with the top ten. Sequences were obtained from peripheral blood. These receptors were taken from an elderly woman with active or convalescent COVID-19. The CDR3 runs from the conserved cysteine through the conserved F or W. A D gene is named only where the DNA matches it firmly. Size is stated for part of the rows, as once, few or many counts, or as a class when the clone is expanded.

J gene: TRBJ1-6
V gene: TRBV4-1
clone size: -
D gene: -
CDR3 protein: CASSQEGQGLSYNSPLHF
CDR3 DNA: TGCGCCAGCAGCCAAGAGGGGCAGGGGTTATCCTATAATTCACCCCTCCACTTT

J gene: TRBJ2-3
V gene: TRBV5-1
clone size: few
D gene: TRBD2
CDR3 protein: CASSLEPSGVGDTQYF
CDR3 DNA: TGCGCCAGCAGCTTGGAACCTAGCGGGGTGGGTGATACGCAGTATTTT

J gene: TRBJ1-3
V gene: TRBV7-2
clone size: -
D gene: TRBD1
CDR3 protein: CASSYAPGQLSSGNTIYF
CDR3 DNA: TGTGCCAGCAGCTACGCTCCGGGACAGCTATCTAGTGGAAACACCATATATTTT

J gene: TRBJ2-7
V gene: TRBV12-3/TRBV12-4
clone size: -
D gene: TRBD1
CDR3 protein: CASSRGQSYEQYF
CDR3 DNA: TGTGCCAGCAGTAGGGGACAGAGCTACGAGCAGTACTTC

J gene: TRBJ2-3
V gene: TRBV7-9
clone size: -
D gene: TRBD2
CDR3 protein: CASSSGLAGSDTQYF
CDR3 DNA: TGTGCCAGCAGCTCGGGACTAGCGGGGTCAGATACGCAGTATTTT

J gene: TRBJ1-1
V gene: TRBV5-6
clone size: -
D gene: TRBD1
CDR3 protein: CASSRQGAEAFF
CDR3 DNA: TGTGCCAGCAGCCGACAGGGCGCTGAAGCTTTCTTT

J gene: TRBJ1-2
V gene: TRBV7-9
clone size: -
D gene: TRBD1
CDR3 protein: CASSLAQGGPYGYTF
CDR3 DNA: TGTGCCAGCAGCTTAGCCCAGGGGGGACCTTATGGCTACACCTTC

J gene: TRBJ2-7
V gene: TRBV5-1
clone size: -
D gene: -
CDR3 protein: CASSPLDSTYEQYF
CDR3 DNA: TGCGCCAGCAGCCCGTTGGACAGTACCTACGAGCAGTACTTC

J gene: TRBJ2-7
V gene: TRBV18
clone size: -
D gene: TRBD1
CDR3 protein: CASSPPTPGQGVYEQYF
CDR3 DNA: TGTGCCAGCTCACCACCTACACCGGGACAGGGTGTATACGAGCAGTACTTC

J gene: TRBJ2-1
V gene: TRBV24-1
clone size: -
D gene: -
CDR3 protein: CATSVGGYNEQFF
CDR3 DNA: TGTGCCACCAGTGTGGGGGGATACAATGAGCAGTTCTTC

J gene: TRBJ1-3
V gene: TRBV12-3/TRBV12-4
clone size: -
D gene: -
CDR3 protein: CASSQSGNTIYF
CDR3 DNA: TGTGCCAGCAGCCAATCTGGAAACACCATATATTTT

J gene: TRBJ1-4
V gene: TRBV6-2/TRBV6-3
clone size: -
D gene: -
CDR3 protein: CASSYLGGDEKLFF
CDR3 DNA: TGTGCCAGCAGTTACCTGGGAGGGGATGAAAAACTGTTTTTT

J gene: TRBJ2-5
V gene: TRBV6-6
clone size: -
D gene: TRBD1
CDR3 protein: CASTLTLETGGETQYF
CDR3 DNA: TGTGCCAGCACCCTAACGTTAGAGACAGGGGGAGAGACCCAGTACTTC

J gene: TRBJ1-1
V gene: TRBV6-5
clone size: -
D gene: TRBD1
CDR3 protein: CASNYGQGAVGKAFF
CDR3 DNA: TGTGCCAGCAACTACGGACAGGGGGCGGTTGGGAAAGCTTTCTTT

J gene: TRBJ1-2
V gene: TRBV3-1/TRBV3-2
clone size: -
D gene: -
CDR3 protein: CASSQGATGYGYTF
CDR3 DNA: TGTGCCAGCAGCCAAGGGGCCACAGGGTATGGCTACACCTTC

J gene: TRBJ1-2
V gene: TRBV11-3
clone size: -
D gene: TRBD1
CDR3 protein: CASSLAGQGYGYTF
CDR3 DNA: TGTGCCAGCAGCTTAGCAGGACAGGGGTATGGCTACACCTTC

J gene: TRBJ2-3
V gene: TRBV6-4
clone size: few
D gene: TRBD2
CDR3 protein: CASSSGGTTDTQYF
CDR3 DNA: TGTGCCAGCAGTTCGGGGGGGACCACAGATACGCAGTATTTT

J gene: TRBJ2-7
V gene: TRBV12-3/TRBV12-4
clone size: once
D gene: -
CDR3 protein: CASSLDRTVEQYF
CDR3 DNA: TGTGCCAGCAGTTTAGACAGGACCGTCGAGCAGTACTTC

J gene: TRBJ1-4
V gene: TRBV29-1
clone size: -
D gene: -
CDR3 protein: CSVEENPSGEKLFF
CDR3 DNA: TGCAGCGTTGAAGAGAACCCTTCGGGGGAAAAACTGTTTTTT